These 18 T cell receptor beta chains came from one sample sequenced in a study of CD8+ T cells in alopecia areata. RNA was extracted and reverse transcribed into cDNA as the sequencing template. The repertoire was sequenced with immunoSEQ multiplex PCR; TCRdb's copy has only in-frame clones and lacks some. The sample lists 150,000 to 200,000 clones; about 66% were seen once. Here the sequenced sample was CD8+ T cells sorted from blood, taken at week 0. The receptors stem from a human donor with alopecia areata.

This chain joins TRBV19 and TRBJ1-2, with a tentative D call TRBD1 (5 bases). V shed 8 bases and J shed 2 bases, with 12 bases lying between them. The germline CDR1 and CDR2 sequences are LNHDA and SQIVND (reference sequence). This CDR3 is 13 amino acids long. CDR3 bases: TGTGCCAGTCATGACAGACCAAACTATGGCTACACCTTC. Protein sequence: CASHDRPNYGYTF.

This clone has just one count. The chain carries TRBV28 and TRBJ2-3, with D maybe TRBD2 (5 bases). Germline CDR1 and CDR2: MDHEN and SYDVKM. Between the trimmed V and J ends, which lost 5 bases and 1 base, there was a span of 19 bases. This CDR3 contains 17 residues. CDR3 DNA: TGTGCCAGCAGTCCCTGGTCGAGGGCAGCGGGCACAGATACGCAGTATTTT. Its translation: CASSPWSRAAGTDTQYF.

The V call is TRBV14, the J call TRBJ2-7; perhaps TRBD1 as D (6 bases). Trimming took 5 bases from V and 5 from J, leaving 16 bases between them. CDR1 SGHDN and CDR2 FVKESK come from the germline V gene. CDR3 length: 14 amino acids. CDR3 bases: TGTGCCAGCAGCTTTTCGCAGGGGATCAACGAGCAGTACTTC. Translation gives CASSFSQGINEQYF.

J is TRBJ2-1 and V is TRBV6-6; D remains ambiguous. Germline V gives CDR1 MNHNY, CDR2 SVGAGI (reference sequence). The CDR3 contains 13 residues. Deletions cut 2 bases from V and 6 bases from J, with 8 bases between. CDR3 residues: CASSYGPRNEQFF. CDR3 DNA sequence: TGTGCCAGCAGTTACGGTCCACGCAATGAGCAGTTCTTC.

This clone has just one count. This chain uses TRBV13 with TRBJ2-3; D assignment may be TRBD1 or TRBD2 (6 bases each). V was trimmed by 4 bases and J by 0 bases, leaving 11 bases between them. Germline V gene sequence: CDR1 PRHDT, CDR2 FYEKMQ (reference sequence). The CDR3 consists of 15 residues. Here the CDR3 DNA reads TGTGCCAGCAGCTGGGGGGACATAAGCACAGATACGCAGTATTTT. Its translation: CASSWGDISTDTQYF.

The chain uses TRBV30 and TRBJ1-1; the D gene is possibly TRBD1 (5 bases). Germline CDR1 is GTSNPN and CDR2 is SVGIG (reference sequence). This CDR3 is built from 12 residues. V lost 3 bases, J lost 3 bases, and 8 bases lay in between. The chain's CDR3 is CAWSGRDTEAFF. The DNA of the CDR3 is TGTGCCTGGAGCGGCAGGGACACTGAAGCTTTCTTT. Based on the CDR3 plus reference TRBV30 and TRBJ1-1, the full variable domain is SQTIHQWPATLVQPVGSPLSLECTVEGTSNPNLYWYRQAAGRGLQLLFYSVGIGQISSEVPQNLSASRPQDRQFILSSKKLLLSDSGFYLCAWSGRDTEAFFGQGTRLTVV.

The rearrangement uses TRBV5-1 and TRBJ2-7; 8 bases line up with TRBD1. Germline V CDR1 and CDR2: SGHRS, YFSETQ. J gave up 0 bases and V 0 bases, and 2 bases lay outside the gene matches. The CDR3 has 15 residues. As DNA, the CDR3 is TGCGCCAGCAGCTTGGTTGGGACAGGCTCCTACGAGCAGTACTTC. Translation: CASSLVGTGSYEQYF.

The gene calls are TRBV9 and TRBJ1-6; TRBD1 is a possible D gene (5 bases). Germline V gene data show CDR1 as SGDLS and CDR2 as YYNGEE. There are 13 residues in the CDR3. V dropped 0 bases and J dropped 14 bases, with 12 bases sitting between them. The CDR3: CASSVATEGALHF. The CDR3 DNA reads as TGTGCCAGCAGCGTAGCTACAGAAGGGGCCCTCCACTTT. The whole variable domain, remainder taken from reference TRBV9 and TRBJ1-6, is DSGVTQTPKHLITATGQRVTLRCSPRSGDLSVYWYQQSLDQGLQFLIQYYNGEERAKGNILERFSAQQFPDLHSELNLSSLELGDSALYFCASSVATEGALHFGNGTRLTVT.

This clone was detected a few times. The V call is TRBV29-1, the J call TRBJ2-2; 11 positions match TRBD2. The junction had 7 bases not matched to a gene; V was cut back by 4 bases and J by 3 bases. CDR3 length: 16 amino acids. CDR1 and CDR2 from the germline V gene are SQVTM and ANQGSEA. CDR3 sequence reads: CSVVGLAGGHTGELFF. For the CDR3, the DNA is TGCAGCGTTGTTGGGCTAGCGGGGGGTCACACCGGGGAGCTGTTTTTT.

This clone was observed a few times. The chain combines TRBV29-1 with TRBJ1-2; no clear D gene. The V gene's germline CDR1 is SQVTM and CDR2 ANQGSEA. This CDR3 has 12 amino acids. Trimming left V 6 bases short and J 4 bases short, with 12 bases between. Here the CDR3 DNA reads TGCAGCGTCCCCGGGCCCGGCTATGGCTACACCTTC. Amino acids: CSVPGPGYGYTF.

This chain joins TRBV9 and TRBJ1-5; D gene unclear. Germline CDR1 SGDLS, CDR2 YYNGEE. There are 13 residues in the CDR3. V shed 7 bases and J shed 0 bases, with 8 bases lying between them. CDR3 bases: TGTGCCAGCTTGGGTGATAGCAATCAGCCCCAGCATTTT. Translated, it gives CASLGDSNQPQHF.

The chain uses TRBV10-3 and TRBJ2-3; TRBD2 matches 8 bases. CDR3 length: 14 residues. The germline V gene has CDR1 ENHRY and CDR2 SYGVKD. Losses at the gene ends were 7 bases for V and 2 bases for J; bases not matched to a gene: 5. The CDR3 reads CAIMGGGPTDTQYF. The CDR3 region has the DNA TGTGCCATCATGGGCGGGGGGCCCACAGATACGCAGTATTTT.

The CDR3 spells CARVGPGDYEQYF. DNA for the CDR3: TGTGCCCGAGTTGGGCCAGGGGACTACGAGCAGTACTTC. The J gene is TRBJ2-7, the V gene TRBV30; a possible D gene is TRBD1 (6 bases). Trimming shortened V by 8 bases and J by 3 bases, and 17 bases separated the two germline ends. CDR1 GTSNPN and CDR2 SVGIG come from the germline V gene (reference sequence). The CDR3 length is 13 residues.

The V gene is TRBV19, the J gene TRBJ2-3; 7 bases fit TRBD1. This CDR3 is 16 amino acids long. Germline loops: CDR1 LNHDA, CDR2 SQIVND (reference sequence). J was trimmed by 3 bases and V by 4 bases; bases with no gene match: 10. CDR3 amino acids: CASSTDRETSTDTQYF. CDR3 DNA sequence: TGTGCCAGTAGTACCGACAGGGAGACTTCGACAGATACGCAGTATTTT.

The chain is built from TRBV30 and TRBJ2-3; 10 bases map to TRBD2. The V gene's germline CDR1 is GTSNPN and CDR2 SVGIG (reference sequence). The CDR3 runs to 11 residues. V was clipped by 8 bases and J by 6 bases; unmatched bases: 2. The CDR3 DNA reads as TGTGCCGGGACTAGCGTGGATACGCAGTATTTT. Protein sequence: CAGTSVDTQYF.

This clone has a single count. V and J are TRBV4-2 and TRBJ2-2; D call uncertain. CDR1 is LGHNA and CDR2 is YNFKEQ in the germline V gene. V shed 4 bases and J shed 6 bases, with 9 bases lying between them. The CDR3 is 13 residues long. The CDR3 nucleotides read TGTGCCAGCAGCCCTCGTCGTTCCGGGGAGCTGTTTTTT. It is translated as CASSPRRSGELFF.

This clone was counted between two and nine times. The chain uses TRBV27 and TRBJ1-1; no firm D call. With 4 bases removed from V and 7 bases from J, the gap between germline ends came to 13 bases. Germline V gene lookup returns CDR1 MNHEY and CDR2 SMNVEV (reference sequence). CDR3 length: 13 amino acids. For the CDR3, the DNA is TGTGCCAGCAGTTGGAACGGGGAGGATGAAGCTTTCTTT. Translation gives CASSWNGEDEAFF.

About this clone itself: The same CDR3 arises from other DNA sequences in this sample as well. The CDR3 sequence is CASSDNLGQGMNTEAFF. The DNA of the CDR3 is TGTGCCAGCAGCGATAATTTGGGACAGGGGATGAACACTGAAGCTTTCTTT. The gene calls are TRBV9 and TRBJ1-1; TRBD1 aligns across 10 bases. The germline V gene has CDR1 SGDLS and CDR2 YYNGEE. The CDR3 runs to 17 residues. After removal of 3 bases from V and 0 bases from J, the junction contained 8 bases not matched to a gene.